These T cell receptor beta chains were read from a single sample in a study of blood T cell repertoires in COVID-19. Assay used: immunoSEQ multiplex PCR; TCRdb lists only in-frame clones, some missing. Among approximately 91,000 clones listed, over 70% were seen once. The sample was peripheral blood. These receptors all stem from a human donor in a cohort sampled during active COVID-19. The CDR3 runs from the conserved cysteine through the conserved F or W. D genes are given only for firm matches.

J	D	V	CDR3
TRBJ2-7	TRBD1	TRBV5-5	CASSPGTGKPPLSYEQYF
TRBJ1-2	TRBD1	TRBV7-2	CASSPTGIYGYTF
TRBJ2-7	TRBD2	TRBV11-2	CASSFSGRGEQYF
TRBJ2-7	TRBD1	TRBV7-6	CASSGGTGEYEQYF
TRBJ2-5	TRBD1	TRBV28	CASSRTGTGYQTQYF
TRBJ1-3	.	TRBV29-1	CSVDGGTGNTIYF
TRBJ1-5	.	TRBV19	CASSPTGHGNQPQHF
TRBJ2-3	.	TRBV29-1	CSGSQATDTQYF
TRBJ1-1	.	TRBV7-2	CASSLREGTEAFF
TRBJ1-1	.	TRBV10-3	CAIKNGPEAFF
TRBJ2-7	.	TRBV28	CASSQPQGPTYEQYF
TRBJ1-1	.	TRBV4-1	CASSHPGTEAFF
TRBJ2-7	TRBD2	TRBV30	CAWSATSGKMGQYF
TRBJ1-5	.	TRBV28	CASSLAGPGNQPQHF
TRBJ1-1	.	TRBV27	CASSLWGQGTEAFF
TRBJ1-5	.	TRBV7-9	CASRLAGSDQPQHF
TRBJ2-7	.	TRBV14	CASSQGRGSFSYEQYF
TRBJ1-1	.	TRBV18	CASSREVMNTEAFF
TRBJ1-5	.	TRBV9	CASSGGVINQPQHF
TRBJ2-1	TRBD2	TRBV25-1	CASSGGTSGRTGYNEQFF
TRBJ2-7	TRBD1	TRBV27	CATRGQLGYEQYF
TRBJ1-4	TRBD1	TRBV30	CACIGQALNEKLFF
TRBJ1-1	.	TRBV20-1	CSASPGNTEAFF
TRBJ1-2	TRBD1	TRBV28	CASSSQGAGYGYTF
TRBJ1-5	TRBD1	TRBV28	CASSLPGTGNQPQHF
TRBJ1-2	TRBD1	TRBV5-4	CASSEPGQRALYGYTF
TRBJ1-2	.	TRBV27	CASLPQGGGDYGYTF
TRBJ2-7	.	TRBV24-1	CATSESGRADEQYF
TRBJ2-1	.	TRBV5-1	CASSLSRLGGDEQFF
TRBJ2-7	TRBD2	TRBV6-5	CASSPGLGGTYEQYF
TRBJ2-7	TRBD2	TRBV5-4	CASRTSGRNEQYF
TRBJ1-4	TRBD1	TRBV24-1	CATSETGGGEKLFF
TRBJ1-4	TRBD1	TRBV28	CASSVAGTGNEKLFF
TRBJ2-7	TRBD2	TRBV18	CASSPVAGTSYEQYF
TRBJ2-3	TRBD1	TRBV10-1	CASNDRGTDTQYF
TRBJ2-7	TRBD1	TRBV10-3	CAISESPGQGAREQYF
TRBJ1-2	TRBD1	TRBV28	CASSTPTGGVGGYTF
TRBJ2-7	TRBD1	TRBV6-1	CASSDRGPEQYF